This T cell receptor (beta chain) was sequenced during a study of blood T cell repertoires in COVID-19. Study in general: T cells, B-cell-depleted T cells, or PBMCs provided the cDNA or gDNA that served as material.

Original methodology: Reference gene primers were amplified, and this amplification served to estimate nucleated cell counts. Using immunoSEQ multiplex PCR, the repertoire was profiled, and TCRdb retains in-frame clones only, with some absent. The DNA gave D and trimming, while V, J and clone size come from that table. The sample lists around 140,000 clones, around 88% occurring once. This CDR3 contains 14 residues. Trimming removed 3 bases from V and 5 bases from J, with 12 bases in between. The germline CDR1 and CDR2 sequences are SGHDN and FVKESK. This TCR was recovered from a woman aged 60-75 years with acute or convalescent COVID-19. Sample: peripheral blood. The V call is TRBV14, the J call TRBJ2-3, with D possibly matching TRBD1 (5 bases). The CDR3 region is CASSHTLQGDTQYF. DNA for the CDR3: TGTGCCAGCAGCCATACTCTTCAGGGAGATACGCAGTATTTT.